This entry is about one T cell receptor (beta chain). This clonotype was counted only a few times. The antigen it recognizes is unknown. The input lacks base qualities; no much larger clone sits a single base away. TCR cDNA was synthesized by 5'RACE template switching, which introduced a universal primer site and unique molecular identifiers. cDNA synthesis was primed from both the TCR alpha and TCR beta constant segments. Library amplification involved two PCR steps, and the second step added sample barcodes and sequencing adapters. Sequencing of libraries was performed on Illumina HiSeq 2500 (2x100 bp) or NovaSeq (2x150 bp). Concerning the study's data processing: Demultiplexing of reads and collapsing into UMI consensus sequences were performed with MIGEC, and V(D)J alignment was carried out with MiXCR. Clonotypes responding to the vaccine were identified with edgeR on replicate PBMC samples, with the criteria of FDR below 0.01 and a log2 fold change above 5 up to day 15. Each bulk clonotype received a CD4 or CD8 identity based on whether the sequenced CD4 or CD8 repertoire contained that clonotype at higher abundance. The public reads were reanalyzed by TCRdb: fastp trimming at Q25, MiXCR alignment, in-frame beta chains only. Under each unique CDR3 protein, matching rows form one entry showing the most common genes and DNA. TCRdb, not the authors, supplied the V and J calls. A total of hundreds of thousands of distinct CDR3 sequences appear in this sample, under 14% of them only once. The ten most abundant clones make up roughly a sixth of the sample.

This sample was taken from a study of T cells after yellow fever vaccination (dated by TCRdb to between 2019 and 2020). For context, the study as a whole: Libraries from fractions with low cell numbers were prepared with the SMART-Seq v4 Ultra Low Input RNA kit. Two healthy male donors made up the cohort, one aged 18 to 29 years and the other aged 30 to 39 years. Bulk TCR alpha and beta repertoires were sequenced longitudinally to track T-cell clones before and after primary and booster YFV17D yellow fever vaccination. Bulk PBMC replicates and cell subsets were isolated from blood drawn at multiple timepoints before and after both primary and secondary immunization. Study-wide findings and limitations: The secondary T-cell response was found to be weaker but faster than the primary response, with a peak reached on day 5 rather than on day 15. FACS-sorted repertoires could contain abundant contaminating clonotypes from the bulk population, so computational filtering was required. After the booster, most of the clones that had expanded following primary vaccination were detected again (roughly 97% of CD4 and around 88% of CD8), which suggests that memory was broadly maintained. Because the study included only a couple of donors, the extent to which the findings can be generalized is limited. A small fraction of clonotypes showed up in both the CD4 and CD8 compartments, probably as a result of convergent recombination.

The sample's treatment or condition, from its label and the paper: live attenuated yellow fever vaccine strain. At each blood-draw timepoint, two biological replicates of bulk PBMCs were collected. PBMCs were isolated from peripheral blood using a standard Ficoll-Paque protocol. RNA was extracted with TriZol from bulk PBMCs, CD4 and CD8 fractions, and dextramer-positive and dextramer-negative fractions. CDR1 and CDR2 were assigned from the germline V gene (reference sequence) as DFQATT and SNEGSKA. The germline V and J ends show losses of 3 bases and 5 bases respectively, and no gene match explains 6 bases of the junction. From the cysteine through the phenylalanine, the CDR3 covers 13 amino acids. The retained sequence is limited to the CDR3, 39 bases, with the frame set at the first base.

The sequenced sample was PBMCs, obtained on the day of the first yellow fever vaccination. This chain joins TRBV20-1 to TRBJ2-5; 7 central nucleotides agree with TRBD1. The source is a young man who received the YFV17D yellow fever vaccine. Here the CDR3 is given as CSASGLRGETQYF. The sequenced DNA: TGCAGTGCTAGTGGGCTCAGGGGGGAGACCCAGTACTTC.